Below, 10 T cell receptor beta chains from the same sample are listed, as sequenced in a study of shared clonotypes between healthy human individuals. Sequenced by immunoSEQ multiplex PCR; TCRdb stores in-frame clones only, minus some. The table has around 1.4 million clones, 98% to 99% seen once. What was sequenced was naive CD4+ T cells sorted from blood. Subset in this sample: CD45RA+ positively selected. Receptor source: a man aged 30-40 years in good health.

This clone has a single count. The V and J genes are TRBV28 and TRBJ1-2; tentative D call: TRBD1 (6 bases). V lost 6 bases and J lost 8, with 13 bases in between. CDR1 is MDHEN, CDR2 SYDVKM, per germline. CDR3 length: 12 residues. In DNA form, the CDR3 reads TGTGCCAGCAGCAGTCAGGGGCAGGGCTACACCTTC. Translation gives CASSSQGQGYTF.

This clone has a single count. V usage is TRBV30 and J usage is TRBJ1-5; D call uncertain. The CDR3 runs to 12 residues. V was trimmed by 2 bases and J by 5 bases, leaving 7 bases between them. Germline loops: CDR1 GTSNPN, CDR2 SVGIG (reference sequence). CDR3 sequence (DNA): TGTGCCTGGAGTATCGCCGATCAGCCCCAGCATTTT. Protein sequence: CAWSIADQPQHF.

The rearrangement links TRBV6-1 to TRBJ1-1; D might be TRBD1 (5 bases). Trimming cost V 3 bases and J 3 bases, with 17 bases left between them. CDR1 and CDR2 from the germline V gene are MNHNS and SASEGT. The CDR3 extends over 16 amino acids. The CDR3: CASSDHLGAAHTEAFF. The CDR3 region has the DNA TGTGCCAGCAGTGATCATCTTGGGGCAGCCCACACTGAAGCTTTCTTT.

For the CDR3, the DNA is TGTGCCAGCAGTGAAGCAGGCATTCCCTACGAGCAGTACTTC. Protein sequence: CASSEAGIPYEQYF. The chain links TRBV6-1 to TRBJ2-7; D unclear. The CDR3 extends over 14 amino acids. The germline V gene has CDR1 MNHNS and CDR2 SASEGT. V gave up 0 bases and J gave up 2 bases, with 8 bases separating them.

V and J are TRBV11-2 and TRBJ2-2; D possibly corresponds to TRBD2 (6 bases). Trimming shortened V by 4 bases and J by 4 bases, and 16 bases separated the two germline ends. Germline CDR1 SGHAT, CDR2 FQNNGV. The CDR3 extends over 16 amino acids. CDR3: CASSSIGTPGTGELFF. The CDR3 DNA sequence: TGTGCCAGCAGCTCGATCGGGACTCCTGGCACCGGGGAGCTGTTTTTT.

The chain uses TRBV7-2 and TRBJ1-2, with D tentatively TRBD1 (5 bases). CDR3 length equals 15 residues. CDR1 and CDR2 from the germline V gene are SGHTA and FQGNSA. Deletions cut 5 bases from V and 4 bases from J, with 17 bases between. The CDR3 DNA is TGTGCCAGCAGCGATTCCCCTCGGGGGAGCTATGGCTACACCTTC. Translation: CASSDSPRGSYGYTF. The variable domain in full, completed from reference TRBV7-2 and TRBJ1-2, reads GAGVSQSPSNKVTEKGKDVELRCDPISGHTALYWYRQSLGQGLEFLIYFQGNSAPDKSGLPSDRFSAERTGGSVSTLTIQRTQQEDSAVYLCASSDSPRGSYGYTFGSGTRLTVV.

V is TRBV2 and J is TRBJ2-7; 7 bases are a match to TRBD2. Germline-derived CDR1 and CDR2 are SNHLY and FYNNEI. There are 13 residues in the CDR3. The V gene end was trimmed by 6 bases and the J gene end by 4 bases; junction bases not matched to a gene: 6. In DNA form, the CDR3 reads TGTGCCAGCAGAGCGGGGACGGGGTACGAGCAGTACTTC. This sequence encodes CASRAGTGYEQYF.

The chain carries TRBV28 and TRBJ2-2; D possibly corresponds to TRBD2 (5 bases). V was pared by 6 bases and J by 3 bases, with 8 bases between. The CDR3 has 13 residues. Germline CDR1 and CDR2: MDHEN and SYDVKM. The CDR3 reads CASRYGDTGELFF. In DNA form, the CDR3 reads TGTGCCAGCAGATACGGGGACACCGGGGAGCTGTTTTTT.

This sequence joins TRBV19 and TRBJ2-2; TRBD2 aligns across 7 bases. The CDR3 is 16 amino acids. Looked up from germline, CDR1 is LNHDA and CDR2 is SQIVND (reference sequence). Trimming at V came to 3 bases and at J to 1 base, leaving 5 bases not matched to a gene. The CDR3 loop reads CASSIRGRGNTGELFF. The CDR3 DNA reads TGTGCCAGTAGTATCCGCGGGAGAGGGAACACCGGGGAGCTGTTTTTT.

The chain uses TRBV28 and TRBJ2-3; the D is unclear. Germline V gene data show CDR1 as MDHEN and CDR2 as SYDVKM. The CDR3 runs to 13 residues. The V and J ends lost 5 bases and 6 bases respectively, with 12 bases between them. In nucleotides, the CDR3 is TGTGCCAGCAGTGCCCCCGGCTGGGATACGCAGTATTTT. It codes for CASSAPGWDTQYF.